This T cell receptor (beta chain) was observed in a study of blood T cell repertoires in COVID-19. Study as a whole: Specimens from acute and convalescent COVID-19 originated in the United States, Italy and Spain. PBMCs, B-cell-depleted T cells, or T cells provided the cDNA or gDNA that made up the material.

CDR3 length: 16 amino acids. Germline V gene data show CDR1 as SGHTS and CDR2 as YDEGEE. J was trimmed by 2 bases and V by 0 bases; bases with no gene match: 4. Repertoires were generated with immunoSEQ multiplex PCR, while TCRdb's copy carries only in-frame clones and drops some. Of over 110,000 clones in the sample, 80% to 90% are singletons; the top ten hold roughly 10%. What was sequenced was PBMCs or T cells enriched from blood (not recorded which). This TCR was sampled from a man between 60 and 75 years old who had recovered from COVID-19. This chain joins TRBV5-8 and TRBJ2-3; 9 bases align to TRBD2. CDR3: CASSLGGGGATDTQYF. Written as DNA, the CDR3 is TGTGCCAGCAGCTTGGGGGGCGGGGGGGCCACAGATACGCAGTATTTT. Filled out from reference TRBV5-8 and TRBJ2-3, the complete variable domain reads EAGVTQSPTHLIKTRGQQATLRCSPISGHTSVYWYQQALGLGLQFLLWYDEGEERNRGNFPPRFSGRQFPNYSSELNVNALELEDSALYLCASSLGGGGATDTQYFGPGTRLTVL.